This TCR beta chain stems from a study of T cell responses to AZD1222 COVID-19 vaccine. Study information: Combined were second doses at about 4 or about 12 weeks. The study's findings and limits: Donors skewed white British and female; clonal diversity was possibly underestimated. Across spike, vaccine-associated CD4 TCRs were found, dominant at 160-218 and 743-854.

Only one count was recorded for this clone. Its specificity is not known. Method: immunoSEQ multiplex PCR; TCRdb's copy keeps in-frame clones and lacks some. Among approximately 150,000 clones listed, just over 90% were seen once. The CDR3 runs 14 residues. CDR1 is SGHNT, CDR2 YYREEE, per germline (reference sequence). Trimming removed 5 bases at V and 2 bases at J, with 11 bases between. The genes are TRBV5-4 and TRBJ1-5; TRBD1 might be the D (5 bases). The receptor comes from an adult in good health. The sample here was peripheral blood, taken on day 0 of AZD1222 vaccination. As DNA, the CDR3 is TGTGCCAGCAGTCCAGGGAGGGGCAATCAGCCCCAGCATTTT. Translation gives CASSPGRGNQPQHF.